This TCR beta chain originates from a study of cytomegalovirus exposure and HLA in healthy donors. The V end lost 5 bases, the J end lost 8 bases, and 21 bases lay between the germline ends. This CDR3 is 15 amino acids long. Germline V gene lookup returns CDR1 MNHNY and CDR2 SVGAGI (reference sequence). Notes on this clone: Its antigen is unknown.

Study findings and constraints: The study found most TCR sequences rare, yet found some public TCRs in many donors.

PCR primers comprised 60 Vbeta and 13 Jbeta primers. Measured with immunoSEQ multiplex PCR; TCRdb has only the in-frame clones, and not every one. The sample includes some 150,000 clones, roughly 76% seen only once; the top ten take approximately 13%. The sequence derives from a woman aged 45-59 years in good health and CMV-seronegative. Material for sequencing was PBMCs. This rearrangement joins TRBV6-6 to TRBJ1-2, with D perhaps TRBD1 (5 bases). DNA of the CDR3: TGTGCCAGCAGTCCCAGATGGACGGAGGGGCCCGGCTACACCTTC. Translated: CASSPRWTEGPGYTF.